Each of the 2 T cell receptor beta chains below was sequenced from the same sample in a study of blood T cell repertoires in COVID-19. Clones were read by immunoSEQ multiplex PCR, and TCRdb kept only the in-frame ones, dropping some. In the table there are a few hundred thousand clones, around 86% of which are singletons. Sequencing was performed on peripheral blood. The receptors come from a man aged 30-40 years who had recovered from COVID-19.

CDR3 in DNA: TGTGCCAGCAGTCCTACCGGTGGCTACACCTTC. Protein: CASSPTGGYTF. The gene calls are TRBV2 and TRBJ1-2; D not resolved. This CDR3 spans 11 amino acids. V lost 5 bases to trimming and J lost 7 bases, with 8 bases between them. Germline values: CDR1 SNHLY, CDR2 FYNNEI. The full variable domain, with the rest looked up from reference TRBV2 and TRBJ1-2, is EPEVTQTPSHQVTQMGQEVILRCVPISNHLYFYWYRQILGQKVEFLVSFYNNEISEKSEIFDDQFSVERPDGSNFTLKIRSTKLEDSAMYFCASSPTGGYTFGSGTRLTVV.

This clone was seen more than once but under ten times. The chain couples TRBV27 to TRBJ1-6; 12 bases agree with TRBD1. This CDR3 has 14 amino acids. The germline gives CDR1 MNHEY, CDR2 SMNVEV (reference sequence). The trim removed 4 bases at V and 14 bases at J, leaving 6 bases unmatched. CDR3 DNA sequence: TGTGCCAGCAGTTCGGGGACAGGGGGCCTAGCCCTCCACTTT. It is translated as CASSSGTGGLALHF.